This T cell receptor (beta chain) was obtained from a study of shared clonotypes between healthy human individuals (dated by TCRdb to the early 2020s). About the study as a whole: The cohort included a few men and a couple of women between 18 and 49 years of age. Per donor, three plates each were used for CD4 naive and CD4 memory, two for CD8 naive, and one for CD8 memory. To estimate repertoire size and how much clonotype sharing occurs between individuals, the study deeply sequenced the blood TCR repertoires of about 5 healthy adults. To increase sequencing depth and limit assay-specific biases, different laboratories used diverse techniques to prepare libraries and sequence TCR repertoires. Leukapheresis yielded between about 0.94 and 10 billion PBMCs per donor. Paper-wide results and their limitations: The genetic and exposure-history diversity represented was limited by the small number of donors. Pairwise subsampling indicated that sequencing depth was expected to affect the degree of clonotype sharing among donors. Approximately 5% of naive CD4, 3% to 4% of naive CD8, approximately 2% of memory CD4, and more than 0.35% of memory CD8 clonotypes were shared across several donors. Estimated clonotype richness was generally larger for naive than for memory subsets. Rarefaction of sorted-subset datasets indicated incomplete sequencing despite the large sequencing depth. Sampling was limited to blood, and TCR repertoires in tissue likely differ from TCR repertoires in blood. Compared with non-shared clonotypes, the clonotypes found in all four sorted-subset donors had higher generation probabilities.

Donors were healthy HIV-negative adults with no recently reported acute infections or vaccinations. Every donor was a Caucasian adult residing in Nashville, Tennessee, USA. Magnetic negative selection was used to enrich CD4+ T cells, after which naive cells were positively selected on CD45RA and the negative fraction became the memory subset. Blood was obtained by leukapheresis, after which PBMCs were separated by Ficoll-Histopaque density gradient centrifugation and cryopreserved in liquid nitrogen vapor phase. Purity and quantity of every magnetically sorted T cell population were checked by analytical flow cytometry. Genomic DNA was isolated from every sorted fraction and measured by UV absorbance on a Nanodrop 2000c. Using the deep immunoSEQ assay, TCR CDR3 regions were amplified from genomic DNA by multiplex PCR. For each cell subset, the extracted genomic DNA was distributed evenly across all wells of several immunoSEQ 96-well plates, and each plate served as one replicate. For sorted subsets, 200 to 250 ng of genomic DNA, equivalent to 30,000 or so T cell genomes, went into each replicate PCR. Purified libraries were quantified with a Qubit 3.0 fluorometer, sized on a Bioanalyzer 2100, and re-quantified with the KAPA Library Quantification kit. Every immunoSEQ 96-well plate was sequenced on a dedicated single-read 150-cycle Illumina NextSeq 550 flow cell. On the authors' methods: Because the immunoSEQ output held only junctional sequences and lacked quality scores, the filtering could not match the filtering applied to full-length reads. Sequences were annotated with PyIR, a Python wrapper for IgBLAST v1.9, using IMGT germline references to assign V/J genes and CDR3. Reads with weak V/J assignments (E-value above 1e-6), missing CDR3, stop codons, out-of-frame junctions, or ambiguous translated residues were removed. V3J clonotypes were defined by identical inferred V gene, J gene, and CDR3 amino acid sequence. Percentage overlap between repertoires was calculated by dividing the number of shared unique clonotypes by the size of the smaller repertoire. Repertoire richness was assessed with RTK rarefaction, the Chao1 estimator, and Recon v2.1 estimates of unobserved clonotypes. Generation probabilities were computed with OLGA for all TCRbeta clonotypes obtained by the gDNA method from several donors. As stored in TCRdb, this immuneACCESS dataset retains in-frame rearrangements with V and J assigned. A fraction of the clones does not appear; measured against another copy, unresolved V genes explain less than half of the discrepancy, and the remainder lacks a known reason. V and J calls and clone size are as listed in that table; D and trimming were resolved from the DNA. The sample table lists about 1.4 million clones, approximately 97% of them with a count of one. Over 1% of the sample rests with the top ten.

As concerns this clone: Its antigen target is currently unknown. Per-base qualities were not stored, and no clone one base away is much larger.

The sequencing input was naive CD4+ T cells sorted from blood. The label giving this sample's cell subset or site can be read as: CD45RA+ positively selected. This receptor was obtained from a man aged 25-40 years in good health.

Here the CDR3 is given as CASSFPTQGDTQYF. The DNA reads TGCGCCAGCAGCTTCCCAACCCAGGGGGATACGCAGTATTTT. This receptor chain uses TRBV5-1 and TRBJ2-3; tentative D gene TRBD1, with 6 bases matching. V lost 2 bases and J lost 6 bases; the stretch between them is 13 bases long. According to the germline V gene, CDR1 reads SGHRS and CDR2 reads YFSETQ. The CDR3 holds 14 amino acids from the cysteine to the phenylalanine. This entry keeps only the CDR3 DNA: 42 bases, framed from base 1.